Following are 14 T cell receptor beta chains from one sample sequenced in a study of blood T cell repertoires in COVID-19. Here immunoSEQ multiplex PCR was the method, and the copy in TCRdb shows in-frame clones only, minus some. The data contain 350,000 to 500,000 clones, approximately 90% of them singletons. The sample taken for sequencing was PBMCs or T cells enriched from blood (not recorded which). These receptors were obtained from a woman between 18 and 30 years old who had been exposed to COVID-19.

V and J are TRBV19 and TRBJ2-2; D perhaps matches TRBD1 (6 bases). Germline assignment: CDR1 LNHDA and CDR2 SQIVND (reference sequence). Trimming cost V 3 bases and J 0 bases, with 20 bases left between them. The CDR3 is 19 amino acids. The CDR3 sequence: CASSIPFRQDVSNTGELFF. In DNA, the CDR3 is TGTGCCAGTAGTATCCCCTTCAGACAGGATGTTTCGAACACCGGGGAGCTGTTTTTT. Variable domain in full (rest from reference TRBV19 and TRBJ2-2): DGGITQSPKYLFRKEGQNVTLSCEQNLNHDAMYWYRQDPGQGLRLIYYSQIVNDFQKGDIAEGYSVSREKKESFPLTVTSAQKNPTAFYLCASSIPFRQDVSNTGELFFGEGSRLTVL.

The chain joins TRBV27 to TRBJ2-1; the D gene is possibly TRBD2 (5 bases). The germline gives CDR1 MNHEY, CDR2 SMNVEV (reference sequence). This CDR3 comprises 13 residues. The V and J ends lost 3 bases and 8 bases respectively, with 11 bases between them. The CDR3 spells CASSFWTGDEQFF. The CDR3 nucleotides read TGTGCCAGCAGTTTCTGGACTGGCGATGAGCAGTTCTTC.

V gene TRBV29-1 combines with J gene TRBJ2-2; D is ambiguous. CDR1 and CDR2 (germline): SQVTM, ANQGSEA. Trimming shortened V by 0 bases and J by 7 bases, and 9 bases separated the two germline ends. This CDR3 region has 13 residues. The DNA for the CDR3 is TGCAGCGTTGAAGATCTCCGCGGCGGGGAGCTGTTTTTT. It is translated as CSVEDLRGGELFF.

The V and J genes are TRBV2 and TRBJ1-5; TRBD1 aligns across 7 bases. Germline lookup yields CDR1 SNHLY and CDR2 FYNNEI. The length of the CDR3 is 16 residues. The V gene end was trimmed by 6 bases and the J gene end by 4 bases; junction bases not matched to a gene: 12. In DNA, the CDR3 is TGTGCCAGCAGAGACCCTAAAAAGGGGGCGAATCAGCCCCAGCATTTT. This sequence encodes CASRDPKKGANQPQHF.

At least ten counts were recorded for this clone. The rearrangement uses TRBV11-2 and TRBJ2-7, with 9 bases that match TRBD2. After removal of 6 bases from V and 2 bases from J, the junction contained 17 bases not matched to a gene. The CDR3 consists of 18 residues. Germline CDR1 and CDR2: SGHAT and FQNNGV. The CDR3 protein is CASRSLGHLLAGTYEQYF. The CDR3 DNA sequence: TGTGCCAGCAGATCCCTGGGGCACCTCCTAGCGGGAACCTACGAGCAGTACTTC.

This chain connects TRBV30 to TRBJ1-5; D unclear. Germline loops: CDR1 GTSNPN, CDR2 SVGIG (reference sequence). The CDR3 is 13 residues long. V dropped 2 bases and J dropped 6 bases, with 11 bases sitting between them. The CDR3 DNA reads as TGTGCCTGGAGTATCCGGGATGGTCAGCCCCAGCATTTT. Protein: CAWSIRDGQPQHF. The full variable domain, rest sourced from reference TRBV30 and TRBJ1-5, is SQTIHQWPATLVQPVGSPLSLECTVEGTSNPNLYWYRQAAGRGLQLLFYSVGIGQISSEVPQNLSASRPQDRQFILSSKKLLLSDSGFYLCAWSIRDGQPQHFGDGTRLSIL.

This clone turned up a few times. The chain carries TRBV29-1 and TRBJ2-7; tentative D call: TRBD2 (5 bases). Germline V gene sequence: CDR1 SQVTM, CDR2 ANQGSEA. The germline V and J ends were trimmed by 6 bases and 4 bases, with 22 bases remaining between them. This CDR3 is 15 amino acids long. CDR3 protein: CSVEDWAANSYEQYF. The CDR3 DNA is TGCAGCGTCGAGGACTGGGCGGCGAACTCTTACGAGCAGTACTTC.

The chain links TRBV7-8 to TRBJ1-1; TRBD1 is a possible D gene (6 bases). Trimming stripped 7 bases from V and 1 base from J, with 16 bases between. CDR1 is SGHVS, CDR2 FQNEAQ, per germline. The CDR3 loop spans 15 amino acids. CDR3 loop: CASKGGTGRNTEAFF. In DNA form, the CDR3 reads TGTGCCAGCAAAGGGGGAACGGGACGGAACACTGAAGCTTTCTTT.

A single count supports this clone. The rearrangement links TRBV28 to TRBJ1-3; 9 positions match TRBD1. Unmatched junction bases numbered 3, after V lost 1 base and J lost 5 bases. Germline CDR1 MDHEN, CDR2 SYDVKM. This CDR3 has 15 amino acids. The CDR3 nucleotides read TGTGCCAGCAGTTTATTCGGGACAGGGAGAAACACCATATATTTT. Translating gives CASSLFGTGRNTIYF.

The rearrangement uses TRBV15 and TRBJ1-1, with a possible D match to TRBD1 (5 bases). The germline V and J ends were trimmed by 5 bases and 3 bases, with 16 bases remaining between them. Germline V gives CDR1 LNHNV, CDR2 YYDKDF (reference sequence). This CDR3 has 15 residues. The CDR3 sequence is CATSGGEGGDTEAFF. The CDR3 nucleotides are TGTGCCACCAGCGGAGGGGAGGGCGGGGACACTGAAGCTTTCTTT.

The J gene is TRBJ2-7, the V gene TRBV5-6; D call uncertain. Per germline, CDR1 SGHDT and CDR2 YYEEEE. The CDR3 runs 14 residues. Trimming left V 2 bases short and J 0 bases short, with 9 bases between. This CDR3 reads CASSFDEISYEQYF. The CDR3 region has the DNA TGTGCCAGCAGCTTCGATGAGATCTCCTACGAGCAGTACTTC.

The genes are TRBV29-1 and TRBJ2-1; TRBD2 agrees at 14 bases. There are 16 residues in the CDR3. Per germline, CDR1 SQVTM and CDR2 ANQGSEA. V gave up 1 base and J gave up 9 bases; unmatched junction bases: 8. The CDR3: CSVEGGGLAGAAEQFF. The CDR3 bases are TGCAGCGTTGAAGGAGGGGGACTAGCGGGAGCGGCTGAGCAGTTCTTC.

The rearrangement links TRBV6-5 to TRBJ2-1, with a weak D call TRBD2 (7 bases). V shed 7 bases and J shed 2 bases, with 9 bases lying between them. Germline values: CDR1 MNHEY, CDR2 SVGAGI. The CDR3 is 13 amino acids. Here the CDR3 DNA reads TGTGCCAGCACCGGGGGGCCCTACAATGAGCAGTTCTTC. This sequence encodes CASTGGPYNEQFF.

This clone was detected only once. The CDR3 nucleotides are TGTGCCAGTAGTATCCCAGCGGGGGGCGCCGGGGAGCTGTTTTTT. Encoded protein: CASSIPAGGAGELFF. This chain joins TRBV19 and TRBJ2-2, with 9 bases fitting TRBD2. The CDR3 is 15 amino acids. Looked up from germline, CDR1 is LNHDA and CDR2 is SQIVND (reference sequence). The J segment lost 6 bases and the V segment lost 3 bases, leaving 5 bases of the junction unmatched.